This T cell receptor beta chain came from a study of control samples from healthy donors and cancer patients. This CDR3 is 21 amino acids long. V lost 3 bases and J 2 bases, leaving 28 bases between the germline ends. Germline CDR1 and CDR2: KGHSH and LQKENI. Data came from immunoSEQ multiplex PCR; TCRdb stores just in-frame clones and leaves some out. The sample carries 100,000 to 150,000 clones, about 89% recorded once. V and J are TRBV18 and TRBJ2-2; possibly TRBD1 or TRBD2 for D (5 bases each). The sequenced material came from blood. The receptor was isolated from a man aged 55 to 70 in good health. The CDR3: CASSPFYSITAGTGNTGELFF. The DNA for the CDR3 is TGTGCCAGCTCACCGTTCTACTCAATCACCGCGGGCACAGGTAACACCGGGGAGCTGTTTTTT.